The source of this TCR beta chain is a study of vaccination effects on CD4 cells after COVID-19. Libraries were prepared by immunoSEQ multiplex PCR; TCRdb keeps only in-frame clonotypes and omits some of them. The sample has tens of thousands of clones; about four fifths are singletons. As regards this clone: The antigen remains undetermined.

Regarding the study as a whole: Healthy vaccinees had only 1 of 255 vaccine-induced clones cross-react with common cold coronaviruses. There were few convalescent patients in the study and no early post-infection timepoints.

The germline CDR1 and CDR2 sequences are MDHEN and SYDVKM. V dropped 4 bases and J dropped 11; count of bases not matched to a gene: 17. The CDR3 runs to 17 residues. Antigen-specific CD4+ T cells were expanded with viral peptide pools in the ViraFEST assay before sequencing. Culture lasted about ten days before CD4+ T cell isolation. In the vaccine recipients, nucleocapsid antibodies were negative and there was no prior SARS-CoV-2 infection. Specimen: CD4+ T cells from PBMCs cultured with HCoV-NL63 spike peptides, collected before COVID-19 vaccination. The V call is TRBV28, the J call TRBJ1-5; 10 nucleotides agree with TRBD1. This receptor was taken from a human donor who received a COVID-19 vaccine. The CDR3 loop reads CASSSNYGQGVGGAQHF. The CDR3 coding sequence is TGTGCCAGCAGTTCAAACTATGGACAGGGGGTGGGCGGGGCCCAGCATTTT.